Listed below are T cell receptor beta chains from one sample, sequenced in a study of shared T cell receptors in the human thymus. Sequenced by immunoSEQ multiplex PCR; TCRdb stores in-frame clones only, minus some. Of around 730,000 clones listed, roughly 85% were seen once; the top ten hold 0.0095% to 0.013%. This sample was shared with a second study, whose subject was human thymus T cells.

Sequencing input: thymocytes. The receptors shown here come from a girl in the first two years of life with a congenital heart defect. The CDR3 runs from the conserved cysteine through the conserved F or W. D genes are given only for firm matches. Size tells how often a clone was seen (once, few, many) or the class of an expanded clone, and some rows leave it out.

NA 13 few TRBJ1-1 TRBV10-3 TGTGCCATCAGCAATACAGGGACTACTAGAGCTTTCTTT CAISNTGTTRAFF
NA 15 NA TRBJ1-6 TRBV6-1 TGTGCCAGCAATCGAAGGGAGACCTATAATTCACCCCTCCACTTT CASNRRETYNSPLHF
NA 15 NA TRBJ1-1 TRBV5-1 TGCGCCAGCAGCTTGGAGGGAGGTCCGGACACTGAAGCTTTCTTT CASSLEGGPDTEAFF
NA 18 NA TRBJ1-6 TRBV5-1 TGCGCCAGCAGCTTGATATCCCGGGAAAAAAATGGTAATTCACCCCTCCACTTT CASSLISREKNGNSPLHF
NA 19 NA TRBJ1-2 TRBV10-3 TGTGCCATCAGTGAGTCCACGAGCCCGGGGGGGCGCGCCGTCTATGGCTACACCTTC CAISESTSPGGRAVYGYTF
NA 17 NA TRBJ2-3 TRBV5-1 TGCGCCAGCAGCTTGAGACGGGCAGGGGCCCTCACAGATACGCAGTATTTT CASSLRRAGALTDTQYF
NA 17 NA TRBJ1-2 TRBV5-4 TGTGCCAGCAGCTTCGTCAGGGGCGATCGTGAGGTGAATGGCTACACCTTC CASSFVRGDREVNGYTF
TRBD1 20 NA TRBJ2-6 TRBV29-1 TGCAGCGTTGAAGATGGGAGACAGGGTAGCTATAGCTCTGGGGCCAACGTCCTGACTTTC CSVEDGRQGSYSSGANVLTF
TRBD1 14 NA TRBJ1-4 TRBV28 TGTGCCAGCAGCACACAGGGGACGTATGAAAAACTGTTTTTT CASSTQGTYEKLFF
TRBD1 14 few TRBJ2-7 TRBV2 TGTGCCAGCAGTACAGGGGGTGCCGCCTACGAGCAGTACTTC CASSTGGAAYEQYF
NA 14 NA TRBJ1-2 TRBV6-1 TGTGCCAGCAGTGAAGAATCAGGGTACTATGGCTACACCTTC CASSEESGYYGYTF
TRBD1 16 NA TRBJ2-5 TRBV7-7 TGTGCTAGCAGCCCAAGTCCCGGGACAGGTCAAGAGACCCAGTACTTC CASSPSPGTGQETQYF